The 10 T cell receptor beta chains below all came from one sample that was sequenced in a study of spatial heterogeneity in lung cancer. Study results and limitations: How many expanded intratumoral alpha and beta TCRs were present tracked the tumor mutation count, which was a count of nonsynonymous mutations.

Each CDR3 protein is one row after TCRdb ran MiXCR on the 5' RACE reads. The sample includes 9,500 to 11,000 distinct CDR3 sequences, 4% to 6.5% seen only once; the top ten take 9.5% to 15%. The time point here: sample taken at primary tumor resection. For these TCRs, the target antigens are not known. Sequences were derived from lung tumor tissue, sampled at surgery. All receptors derive from a male donor with early-stage non-small cell lung cancer.

By frequency in the sample, this clonotype is medium-sized. The size of this beta chain means little, since it is a stray read in a library made for alpha chains. The J gene is TRBJ2-2, the V gene TRBV5-4; 9 nucleotides line up with TRBD2. This CDR3 region has 16 residues. Germline V lookup: CDR1 SGHNT, CDR2 YYREEE (reference sequence). The V gene end was trimmed by 5 bases and the J gene end by 5 bases; junction bases not matched to a gene: 10. CDR3 in DNA: TGTGCCAGCAGTTCCGGAGGCCTAGCGGGGACCGGGGAGCTGTTTTTT. Protein sequence: CASSSGGLAGTGELFF.

Comment on this clonotype: This beta chain is an unintended read in a library built for alpha chains; its size means little. The chain uses TRBV7-9 and TRBJ2-7; TRBD1 is a possible D gene (6 bases). The CDR3 loop spans 12 amino acids. Germline-derived CDR1 and CDR2 are SEHNR and FQNEAQ (reference sequence). The V gene lost 5 bases and the J gene lost 6 bases, with 11 bases spanning the gap. CDR3 sequence (DNA): TGTGCCAGCAGCCCCCCAGGGGTCGAGCAGTACTTC. This translates into CASSPPGVEQYF.

This clonotype was counted at least ten times. This beta chain is a stray sequence in a library constructed for alpha chains; its clone size is not meaningful. V usage is TRBV6-5 and J usage is TRBJ1-4; no definite D call. Looked up from germline, CDR1 is MNHEY and CDR2 is SVGAGI. Trimming cost V 5 bases and J 3 bases, with 10 bases left between them. The CDR3 length is 14 residues. CDR3 nucleotides: TGTGCCAGCAGTCGTCCGGGCCCTAATGAAAAACTGTTTTTT. This sequence encodes CASSRPGPNEKLFF.

In its sample, this clonotype is medium-sized. Because the library targeted alpha chains, this beta chain is an off-target read whose size means little. The J gene is TRBJ2-3, the V gene TRBV28; 10 positions match TRBD2. Per the germline V gene, CDR1 is MDHEN and CDR2 is SYDVKM. V dropped 11 bases and J dropped 5; count of bases not matched to a gene: 10. This CDR3 contains 14 residues. In DNA form, the CDR3 reads TGTGCCCATGGGGCTAGCGGGAGTAAAGATACGCAGTATTTT. As protein: CAHGASGSKDTQYF.

This clonotype is classed as medium-sized. For a library built for alpha chains, this beta chain is a stray read; little rests on its size. This chain joins TRBV27 and TRBJ2-1, with 11 bases matching TRBD2. V gave up 5 bases and J gave up 4 bases; unmatched junction bases: 7. CDR1 is MNHEY, CDR2 SMNVEV, per germline (reference sequence). The CDR3 is 16 residues long. The CDR3 DNA reads as TGTGCCAGCAGTCCTCATACTAGCGGGGGTTACAATGAGCAGTTCTTC. Residues: CASSPHTSGGYNEQFF.

On this clonotype itself: This beta chain is an unintended read in a library built for alpha chains; its size means little. The V and J genes are TRBV3-1 and TRBJ2-1, with D perhaps matching TRBD2 (7 bases). CDR3 size: 13 residues. Germline CDR1 LGHDT, CDR2 YNNKEL (reference sequence). The V and J ends lost 0 bases and 12 bases respectively, with 12 bases between them. The CDR3 DNA sequence: TGTGCCAGCAGCCAAGAGGGGGGGGCGCGGCAGTTCTTC. This codes for CASSQEGGARQFF.

Turning to this clonotype: A much larger clone differs by one base, so this may be a read error. This beta chain turned up in a library designed for alpha chains; as an off-target read, its abundance says little. The chain links TRBV7-9 to TRBJ1-4, with 12 bases identical to TRBD1. This CDR3 comprises 15 residues. The germline V gene encodes CDR1 SEHNR and CDR2 FQNEAQ (reference sequence). In DNA, the CDR3 is TGTGACAGCAGCTTAGGCGGGACAGGGGGCCGTGGACTGTTTTTT. This sequence encodes CDSSLGGTGGRGLFF.

Remarks on this clonotype: For a library built for alpha chains, this beta chain is a stray read; little rests on its size. The chain combines TRBV7-2 with TRBJ1-2, with 9 positions matching TRBD1. CDR1 SGHTA and CDR2 FQGNSA come from the germline V gene. The length of the CDR3 is 15 residues. With 5 bases clipped from V and 8 bases from J, the junction kept 12 bases outside the gene matches. Here the CDR3 reads CASSTKTGGFEGYTF. CDR3 nucleotides: TGTGCCAGCAGCACTAAGACAGGGGGTTTTGAAGGCTACACCTTC.

This clonotype has more than one count but fewer than ten. This beta chain slipped into a library made for alpha chains as a stray read, so its size is not meaningful. The V gene is TRBV9, the J gene TRBJ1-2, with a weak D call TRBD1 (5 bases). Germline-derived CDR1 and CDR2 are SGDLS and YYNGEE. The CDR3 runs to 17 residues. Trimming removed 0 bases from V and 0 bases from J, with 15 bases in between. This CDR3 reads CASSVDKGLGSNYGYTF. Written as DNA, the CDR3 is TGTGCCAGCAGCGTAGATAAGGGACTGGGATCTAACTATGGCTACACCTTC.

This clonotype was seen repeatedly, ten times or more. The library was prepared for alpha chains; this beta chain is a stray read, so its frequency means little. This chain joins TRBV20-1 and TRBJ2-7; a weak D match, TRBD1 (6 bases). This CDR3 spans 12 amino acids. The V gene's germline CDR1 is DFQATT and CDR2 SNEGSKA (reference sequence). V shed 6 bases and J shed 1 base, with 10 bases lying between them. CDR3 protein: CSALQGSYEQYF. For the CDR3, the DNA is TGCAGTGCGTTACAGGGATCCTACGAGCAGTACTTC.